These 25 T cell receptor beta chains were all obtained from the same sample, sequenced in a study of neoadjuvant nivolumab and ipilimumab in lung cancer. TCRdb keeps only in-frame clones here, not all; method: immunoSEQ multiplex PCR. In the table there are several thousand clones, roughly nine tenths of which are singletons. The sample was blood, taken after neoadjuvant nivolumab, alone or with ipilimumab, at or shortly before surgery. These receptors all stem from an adult with non-small cell lung cancer. Some clones in this sample may be carry-over from other donors' samples.

The chain carries TRBV4-2 and TRBJ2-7; 9 positions match TRBD2. With V trimmed by 4 bases and J by 7 bases, 11 bases remained unmatched. The germline V gene has CDR1 LGHNA and CDR2 YNFKEQ. CDR3 length: 15 amino acids. The CDR3 sequence: CASSPGVAGVREQYF. CDR3 DNA sequence: TGTGCCAGCAGCCCCGGGGTAGCGGGAGTGCGGGAGCAGTACTTC.

This clone appeared a single time. The chain couples TRBV27 to TRBJ1-2, with D tentatively TRBD1 (6 bases). With 1 base removed from V and 6 bases from J, the gap between germline ends came to 12 bases. The CDR3 extends over 14 amino acids. The germline gives CDR1 MNHEY, CDR2 SMNVEV (reference sequence). CDR3 protein: CASSLYGGAHGYTF. In DNA, the CDR3 is TGTGCCAGCAGTTTATATGGGGGCGCGCATGGCTACACCTTC.

The rearrangement joins TRBV7-2 to TRBJ1-2, with a possible D match to TRBD1 (5 bases). CDR3 length equals 14 residues. The ends were cut back, 5 bases at V and 8 bases at J, with 18 bases in the middle. Looked up from germline, CDR1 is SGHTA and CDR2 is FQGNSA. The CDR3 here is CASSPQGSYVGYTF. DNA of the CDR3: TGTGCCAGCAGCCCCCAGGGTTCTTATGTGGGCTACACCTTC. The whole variable domain, filled in from reference TRBV7-2 and TRBJ1-2, reads GAGVSQSPSNKVTEKGKDVELRCDPISGHTALYWYRQSLGQGLEFLIYFQGNSAPDKSGLPSDRFSAERTGGSVSTLTIQRTQQEDSAVYLCASSPQGSYVGYTFGSGTRLTVV.

The genes are TRBV19 and TRBJ1-2; D uncertain. The CDR3 has 13 residues. The V gene's germline CDR1 is LNHDA and CDR2 SQIVND (reference sequence). Trimming removed 6 bases at V and 5 bases at J, with 13 bases between. For the CDR3, the DNA is TGTGCCAGTAGGATCGACGGACCGTATGGCTACACCTTC. This encodes CASRIDGPYGYTF.

V gene TRBV7-8 combines with J gene TRBJ1-2; 8 nucleotides agree with TRBD1. This CDR3 has 15 amino acids. V shed 5 bases, J shed 4 bases, and the junction held 9 bases outside the gene matches. Germline CDR1 is SGHVS and CDR2 is FQNEAQ. The DNA of the CDR3 is TGTGCCAGCAGCCCCCGGGCCGGGACAGGCTATGGCTACACCTTC. Translation: CASSPRAGTGYGYTF.

CDR3 region: CASIDRGLRGNTIYF. CDR3 sequence (DNA): TGTGCCAGCATCGACAGGGGGCTTCGAGGAAACACCATATATTTT. J is TRBJ1-3 and V is TRBV2, with 10 bases matching TRBD1. Losses at the gene ends were 7 bases for V and 4 bases for J; bases not matched to a gene: 7. The CDR3 runs to 15 residues. CDR1 and CDR2 (germline): SNHLY, FYNNEI.

The chain has TRBV11-2 and TRBJ1-5; D unresolved. The CDR3 covers 14 residues. CDR1 and CDR2 (germline): SGHAT, FQNNGV. V was trimmed by 4 bases and J by 4 bases, leaving 11 bases between them. CDR3 amino acids: CASSSNLENQPQHF. CDR3 nucleotides: TGTGCCAGCAGCTCTAATCTCGAAAATCAGCCCCAGCATTTT.

This chain connects TRBV11-3 to TRBJ2-7; D may be TRBD1 (6 bases). Germline values: CDR1 SGHNT, CDR2 YENEEA. Trimming shortened V by 6 bases and J by 3 bases, and 12 bases separated the two germline ends. The CDR3 extends over 13 amino acids. The CDR3 DNA reads as TGTGCCAGCAGTAGGGGACACCTCTACGAGCAGTACTTC. It is translated as CASSRGHLYEQYF.

The V call is TRBV2, the J call TRBJ1-5; TRBD1 is a possible D gene (5 bases). Trimming removed 4 bases from V and 7 bases from J, with 14 bases in between. The germline V gene encodes CDR1 SNHLY and CDR2 FYNNEI. CDR3 length: 14 amino acids. The CDR3 DNA sequence: TGTGCCAGCAGTGCCGATGGGGGGAGCCAGCCCCAGCATTTT. Its translation is CASSADGGSQPQHF.

The chain recombines TRBV6-4 with TRBJ2-1; D is undetermined. The CDR3 length is 14 residues. V gave up 10 bases and J gave up 7 bases, with 20 bases separating them. Per germline, CDR1 MRHNA and CDR2 SNTAGT. Here the CDR3 DNA reads TGTGCCACCTCGTTTGGTCCGGGTGGGAATGAGCAGTTCTTC. This encodes CATSFGPGGNEQFF.

V gene TRBV5-1 combines with J gene TRBJ2-7; perhaps TRBD1 as D (5 bases). Trimming pared 4 bases from V and 4 bases from J, leaving 15 bases between. The CDR3 extends over 14 amino acids. The germline CDR1 and CDR2 sequences are SGHRS and YFSETQ. Here the CDR3 DNA reads TGCGCCAGCAGCGGCCCGACAGACTCATACGAGCAGTACTTC. Its translation is CASSGPTDSYEQYF.

This chain links TRBV15 with TRBJ1-1; no clear D gene. CDR1 and CDR2 (germline): LNHNV, YYDKDF (reference sequence). CDR3 length: 13 residues. Between the trimmed V and J ends, which lost 0 bases and 8 bases, there was a span of 10 bases. The DNA for the CDR3 is TGTGCCACCAGCAGAGACGCAGAAGCAGAAGCTTTCTTT. It encodes CATSRDAEAEAFF.

The genes are TRBV5-1 and TRBJ1-3; 8 positions match TRBD1. The CDR3 is 14 residues long. V dropped 5 bases and J dropped 2; count of bases not matched to a gene: 3. Germline V gene lookup returns CDR1 SGHRS and CDR2 YFSETQ. The CDR3 DNA sequence: TGCGCCAGCAGATCAGGGGGCACTGGAAACACCATATATTTT. Translating gives CASRSGGTGNTIYF.

This chain joins TRBV5-1 and TRBJ2-3, with D unresolved. The V gene lost 1 base and the J gene lost 3 bases, with 15 bases spanning the gap. This CDR3 region has 16 residues. Germline CDR1 SGHRS, CDR2 YFSETQ. The CDR3 DNA follows: TGCGCCAGCAGCTTGCAGCCCTCTTTGGGTACAGATACGCAGTATTTT. This encodes CASSLQPSLGTDTQYF.

V gene TRBV6-6 combines with J gene TRBJ2-3, with D possibly TRBD2 on 7 matching bases. The CDR3 is 13 residues long. Germline V lookup: CDR1 MNHNY, CDR2 SVGAGI (reference sequence). The ends were cut back, 7 bases at V and 3 bases at J, with 11 bases in the middle. The CDR3 bases are TGTGCCAGCAATAGGGGGGGGACAGATACGCAGTATTTT. This translates into CASNRGGTDTQYF.

The chain links TRBV4-2 to TRBJ1-1; 7 nucleotides agree with TRBD1. The V segment lost 2 bases and the J segment 6 bases; nucleotides outside the gene matches: 9. Per germline, CDR1 LGHNA and CDR2 YNFKEQ. CDR3 length: 15 residues. This CDR3 reads CASSQSQGLFAEAFF. The CDR3 DNA follows: TGTGCCAGCAGCCAATCACAGGGGCTGTTTGCTGAAGCTTTCTTT.

The J gene is TRBJ2-2, the V gene TRBV5-1, with D possibly TRBD2 on 5 matching bases. The CDR3 spans 14 residues. CDR1 is SGHRS and CDR2 is YFSETQ in the germline V gene. V lost 5 bases and J 13 bases, leaving 21 bases between the germline ends. CDR3 in amino acids: CASRETPGTGRLFF. The CDR3 DNA reads as TGCGCCAGCAGGGAGACCCCGGGCACGGGGAGGCTGTTTTTT.

V usage is TRBV30 and J usage is TRBJ2-7; D remains unclear. V was clipped by 2 bases and J by 5 bases, with 13 bases between them. Germline CDR1 and CDR2: GTSNPN and SVGIG (reference sequence). The CDR3 runs 13 residues. The CDR3: CAWSSMNYDEQYF. The CDR3 DNA sequence: TGTGCCTGGAGTTCAATGAATTACGACGAGCAGTACTTC.

The rearrangement joins TRBV5-1 to TRBJ2-7; D possibly corresponds to TRBD1 (6 bases). This CDR3 comprises 13 residues. The germline CDR1 and CDR2 sequences are SGHRS and YFSETQ. V gave up 3 bases and J gave up 2 bases, with 9 bases separating them. CDR3 residues: CASSWDKTYEQYF. The CDR3, as DNA: TGCGCCAGCAGCTGGGACAAGACCTACGAGCAGTACTTC.

V is TRBV9 and J is TRBJ1-2; D may be TRBD1 (5 bases). The CDR3 runs to 13 residues. CDR1 is SGDLS and CDR2 is YYNGEE in the germline V gene. Trimming cost V 0 bases and J 8 bases, with 11 bases left between them. The CDR3 here is CASSVEGRGGYTF. The CDR3 bases are TGTGCCAGCAGCGTAGAAGGGAGGGGCGGCTACACCTTC. The whole variable domain, filled in from reference TRBV9 and TRBJ1-2, reads DSGVTQTPKHLITATGQRVTLRCSPRSGDLSVYWYQQSLDQGLQFLIQYYNGEERAKGNILERFSAQQFPDLHSELNLSSLELGDSALYFCASSVEGRGGYTFGSGTRLTVV.

The rearrangement links TRBV5-4 to TRBJ2-7; D gene ambiguous. The CDR3 extends over 15 amino acids. V shed 4 bases and J shed 3 bases, with 17 bases lying between them. Germline CDR1 SGHNT, CDR2 YYREEE (reference sequence). The CDR3 sequence is CASSPRVGNYYEQYF. The CDR3 bases are TGTGCCAGCAGCCCCCGGGTGGGAAACTACTACGAGCAGTACTTC. Full variable domain (missing parts from reference TRBV5-4 and TRBJ2-7): ETGVTQSPTHLIKTRGQQVTLRCSSQSGHNTVSWYQQALGQGPQFIFQYYREEENGRGNFPPRFSGLQFPNYSSELNVNALELDDSALYLCASSPRVGNYYEQYFGPGTRLTVT.

The rearrangement joins TRBV9 to TRBJ2-7, with 7 positions matching TRBD1. Per the germline V gene, CDR1 is SGDLS and CDR2 is YYNGEE. V was pared by 6 bases and J by 6 bases, with 9 bases of the junction left unmatched. The CDR3 has 13 residues. CDR3 DNA: TGTGCCAGCAACCCTCAAGGGGGCGTCGAGCAGTACTTC. Translation: CASNPQGGVEQYF. Supplemented by reference TRBV9 and TRBJ2-7, the full variable domain reads DSGVTQTPKHLITATGQRVTLRCSPRSGDLSVYWYQQSLDQGLQFLIQYYNGEERAKGNILERFSAQQFPDLHSELNLSSLELGDSALYFCASNPQGGVEQYFGPGTRLTVT.

V and J are TRBV7-1 and TRBJ2-7; TRBD2 agrees at 8 bases. TRBV7-1 is an ORF for which the function is uncertain. This CDR3 comprises 19 residues. V trimming: 4 bases; J trimming: 3 bases; junction bases outside the gene matches: 20. The CDR3 sequence is CASSLASGLDRWRSYEQYF. The CDR3 nucleotides are TGTGCCAGCAGCTTAGCCTCGGGACTAGATCGCTGGAGGAGCTACGAGCAGTACTTC.

The V call is TRBV7-2, the J call TRBJ1-1; D uncertain. The V gene's germline CDR1 is SGHTA and CDR2 FQGNSA. V was cut by 8 bases and J by 1 base, with 11 bases left in between. This CDR3 has 13 residues. The CDR3 nucleotides read TGTGCCAGCGGAGGGCAGCCGAACACTGAAGCTTTCTTT. Residues: CASGGQPNTEAFF.

The chain is built from TRBV19 and TRBJ1-1; D call uncertain. CDR1 and CDR2 from the germline V gene are LNHDA and SQIVND (reference sequence). The CDR3 loop spans 15 amino acids. Trimming took off 5 bases at V and 1 base at J, with 14 bases between the two ends. The CDR3 nucleotides read TGTGCCAGTAGTTCTACCGGGCCGTCGAACACTGAAGCTTTCTTT. Its translation is CASSSTGPSNTEAFF.